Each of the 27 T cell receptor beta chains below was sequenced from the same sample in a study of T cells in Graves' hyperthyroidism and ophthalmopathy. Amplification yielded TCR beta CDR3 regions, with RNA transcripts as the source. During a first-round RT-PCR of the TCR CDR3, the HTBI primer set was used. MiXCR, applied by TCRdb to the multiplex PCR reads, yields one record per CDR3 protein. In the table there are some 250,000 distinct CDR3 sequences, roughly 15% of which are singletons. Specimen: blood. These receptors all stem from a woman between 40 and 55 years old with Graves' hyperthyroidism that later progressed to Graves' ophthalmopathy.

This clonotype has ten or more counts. The CDR3 spells CATSPSGVNEQFF. Here the CDR3 DNA reads TGTGCCACCAGTCCGTCAGGAGTAAATGAGCAGTTCTTC. The rearrangement links TRBV24-1 to TRBJ2-1; no clear D. CDR1 and CDR2 (germline): KGHDR, SFDVKD. The V and J ends lost 6 bases and 7 bases respectively, with 12 bases between them. The CDR3 spans 13 residues.

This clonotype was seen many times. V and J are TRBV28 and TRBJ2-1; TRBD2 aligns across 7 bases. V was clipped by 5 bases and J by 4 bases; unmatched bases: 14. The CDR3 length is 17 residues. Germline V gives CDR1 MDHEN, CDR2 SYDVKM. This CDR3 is CASSTSVGTKRYNEQFF. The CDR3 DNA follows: TGTGCCAGCAGTACATCCGTCGGGACTAAACGTTACAATGAGCAGTTCTTC.

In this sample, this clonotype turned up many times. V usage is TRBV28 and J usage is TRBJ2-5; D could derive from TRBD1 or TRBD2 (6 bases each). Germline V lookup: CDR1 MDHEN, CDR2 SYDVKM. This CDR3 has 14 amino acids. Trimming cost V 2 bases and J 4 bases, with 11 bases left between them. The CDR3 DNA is TGTGCCAGCAGTTTAACTGGGGGGCTAGAGACCCAGTACTTC. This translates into CASSLTGGLETQYF.

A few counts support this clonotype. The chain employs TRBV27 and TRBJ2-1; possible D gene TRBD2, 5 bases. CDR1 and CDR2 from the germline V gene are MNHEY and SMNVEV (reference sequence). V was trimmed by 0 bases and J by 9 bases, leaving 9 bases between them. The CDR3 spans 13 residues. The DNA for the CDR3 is TGTGCCAGCAGTTTATCGGCTAGCTTTGAGCAGTTCTTC. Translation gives CASSLSASFEQFF.

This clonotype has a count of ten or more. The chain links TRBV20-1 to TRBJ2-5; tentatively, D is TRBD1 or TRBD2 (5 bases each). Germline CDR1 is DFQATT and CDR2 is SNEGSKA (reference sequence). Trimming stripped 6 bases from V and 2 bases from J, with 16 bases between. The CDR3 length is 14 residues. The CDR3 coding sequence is TGCAGTGCCAAGGTCGGGACGGCACAAGAGACCCAGTACTTC. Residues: CSAKVGTAQETQYF.

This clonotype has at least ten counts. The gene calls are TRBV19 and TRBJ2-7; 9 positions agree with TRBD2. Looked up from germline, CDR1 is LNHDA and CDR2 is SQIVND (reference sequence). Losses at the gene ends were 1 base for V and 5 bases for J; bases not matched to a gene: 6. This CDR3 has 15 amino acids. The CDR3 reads CASSIGASGKNEQYF. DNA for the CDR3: TGTGCCAGTAGTATAGGCGCTAGCGGGAAGAACGAGCAGTACTTC.

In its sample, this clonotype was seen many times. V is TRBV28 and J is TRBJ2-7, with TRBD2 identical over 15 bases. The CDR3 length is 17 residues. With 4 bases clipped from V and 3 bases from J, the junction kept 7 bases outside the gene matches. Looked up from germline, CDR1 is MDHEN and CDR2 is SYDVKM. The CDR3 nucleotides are TGTGCCAGCAGTTCACCGGGACTAGCGGGAGGTGACTACGAGCAGTACTTC. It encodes CASSSPGLAGGDYEQYF.

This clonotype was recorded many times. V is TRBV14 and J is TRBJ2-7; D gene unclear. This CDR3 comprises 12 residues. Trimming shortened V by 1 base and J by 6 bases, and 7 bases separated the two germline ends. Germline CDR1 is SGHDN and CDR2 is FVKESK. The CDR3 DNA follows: TGTGCCAGCAGCCAAGTCCGTAGCGAGCAGTACTTC. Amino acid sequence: CASSQVRSEQYF.

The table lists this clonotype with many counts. The CDR3 DNA follows: TGCGCCAGCAGAACTACGGTCACGGACAATGAGCAGTTCTTC. Translating it yields CASRTTVTDNEQFF. The J gene is TRBJ2-1, the V gene TRBV5-1; D gene ambiguous. V lost 5 bases, J lost 5 bases, and 14 bases lay in between. From germline, CDR1 is SGHRS and CDR2 YFSETQ. The CDR3 length is 14 residues.

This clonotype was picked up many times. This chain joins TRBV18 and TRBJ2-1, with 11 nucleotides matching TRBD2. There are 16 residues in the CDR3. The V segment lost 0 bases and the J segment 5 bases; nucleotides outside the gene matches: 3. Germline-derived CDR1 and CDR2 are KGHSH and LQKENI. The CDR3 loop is CASSPPGTSGHNEQFF. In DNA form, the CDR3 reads TGTGCCAGCTCACCACCTGGGACTAGCGGACACAATGAGCAGTTCTTC.

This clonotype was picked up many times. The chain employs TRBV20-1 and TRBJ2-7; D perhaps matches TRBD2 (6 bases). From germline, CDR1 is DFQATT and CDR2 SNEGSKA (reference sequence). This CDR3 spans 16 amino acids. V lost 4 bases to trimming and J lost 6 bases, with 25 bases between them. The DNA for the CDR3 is TGCAGTGCTAAAAGTATCCCCTCGGGGGATATGGCCGAGCAGTACTTC. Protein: CSAKSIPSGDMAEQYF.

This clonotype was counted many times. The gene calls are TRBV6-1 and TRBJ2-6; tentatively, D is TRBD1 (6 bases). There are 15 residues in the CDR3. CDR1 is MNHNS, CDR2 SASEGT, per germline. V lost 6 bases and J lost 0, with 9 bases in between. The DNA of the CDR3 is TGTGCCAGCAGAGAACAGGGCTCTGGGGCCAACGTCCTGACTTTC. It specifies CASREQGSGANVLTF.

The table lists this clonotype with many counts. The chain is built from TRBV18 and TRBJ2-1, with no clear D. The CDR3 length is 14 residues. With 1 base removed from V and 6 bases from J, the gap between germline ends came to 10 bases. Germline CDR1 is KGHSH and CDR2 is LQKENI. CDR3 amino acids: CASSPQKYGNEQFF. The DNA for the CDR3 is TGTGCCAGCTCACCACAGAAGTACGGCAATGAGCAGTTCTTC.

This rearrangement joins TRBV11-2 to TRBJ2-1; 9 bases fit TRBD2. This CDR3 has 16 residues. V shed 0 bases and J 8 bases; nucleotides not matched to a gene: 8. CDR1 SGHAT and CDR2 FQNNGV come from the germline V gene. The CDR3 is CASSLEGSGGGDEQFF. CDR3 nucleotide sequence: TGTGCCAGCAGCTTAGAGGGTAGCGGGGGAGGCGATGAGCAGTTCTTC.

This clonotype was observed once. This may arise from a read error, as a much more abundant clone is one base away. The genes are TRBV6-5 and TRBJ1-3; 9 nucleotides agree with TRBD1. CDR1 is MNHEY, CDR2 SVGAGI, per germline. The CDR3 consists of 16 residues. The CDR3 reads CASSYSTPGQGNTTYF. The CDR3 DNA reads TGTGCCAGCAGTTACTCGACCCCGGGACAGGGAAACACCACATATTTT.

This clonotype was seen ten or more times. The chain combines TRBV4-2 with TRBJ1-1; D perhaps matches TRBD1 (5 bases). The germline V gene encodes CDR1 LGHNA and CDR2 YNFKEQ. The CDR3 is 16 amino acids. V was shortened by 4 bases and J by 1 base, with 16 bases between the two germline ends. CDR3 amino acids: CASSRKFGGTNTEAFF. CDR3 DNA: TGTGCCAGCAGCCGCAAATTCGGGGGGACGAACACTGAAGCTTTCTTT.

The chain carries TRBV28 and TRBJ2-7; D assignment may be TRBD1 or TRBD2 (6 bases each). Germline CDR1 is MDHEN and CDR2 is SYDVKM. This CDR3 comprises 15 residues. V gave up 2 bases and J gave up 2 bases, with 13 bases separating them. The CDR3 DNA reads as TGTGCCAGCAGTTTAACTGGGGGGCTACCCTACGAGCAGTACTTC. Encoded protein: CASSLTGGLPYEQYF.

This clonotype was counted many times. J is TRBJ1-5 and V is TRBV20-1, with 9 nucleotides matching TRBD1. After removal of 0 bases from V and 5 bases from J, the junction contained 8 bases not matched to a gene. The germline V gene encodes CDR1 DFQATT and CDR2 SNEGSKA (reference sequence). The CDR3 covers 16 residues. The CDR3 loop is CSARDSRQGGHQPQHF. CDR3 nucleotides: TGCAGTGCTAGAGATTCGAGACAGGGGGGACATCAGCCCCAGCATTTT.

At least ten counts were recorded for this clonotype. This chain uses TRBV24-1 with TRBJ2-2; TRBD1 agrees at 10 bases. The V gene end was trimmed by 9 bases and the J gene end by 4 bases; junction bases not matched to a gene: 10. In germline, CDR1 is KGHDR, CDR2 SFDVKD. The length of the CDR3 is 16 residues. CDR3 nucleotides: TGTGCCACCTCGACGTGGACAGGGGGAGGCACCGGGGAGCTGTTTTTT. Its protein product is CATSTWTGGGTGELFF.

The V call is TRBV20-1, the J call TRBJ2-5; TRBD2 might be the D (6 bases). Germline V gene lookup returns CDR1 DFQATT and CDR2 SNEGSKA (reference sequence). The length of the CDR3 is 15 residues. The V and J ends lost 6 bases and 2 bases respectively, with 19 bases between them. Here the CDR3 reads CSAVLGGKSQETQYF. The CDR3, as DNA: TGCAGTGCGGTGCTGGGAGGCAAGTCGCAAGAGACCCAGTACTTC.

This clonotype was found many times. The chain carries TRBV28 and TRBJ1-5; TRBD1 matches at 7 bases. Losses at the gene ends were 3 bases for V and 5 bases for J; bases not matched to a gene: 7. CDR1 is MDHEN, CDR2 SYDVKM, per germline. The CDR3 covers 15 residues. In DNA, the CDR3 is TGTGCCAGCAGTTTGGGGGGACAGCTGGATCAGCCCCAGCATTTT. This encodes CASSLGGQLDQPQHF.

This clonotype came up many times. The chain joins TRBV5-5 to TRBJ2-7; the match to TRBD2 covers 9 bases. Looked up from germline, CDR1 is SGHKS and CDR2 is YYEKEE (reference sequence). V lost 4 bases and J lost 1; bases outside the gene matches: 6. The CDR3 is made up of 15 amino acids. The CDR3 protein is CASSVSGLASYEQYF. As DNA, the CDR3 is TGTGCCAGCAGCGTTTCGGGACTAGCATCCTACGAGCAGTACTTC.

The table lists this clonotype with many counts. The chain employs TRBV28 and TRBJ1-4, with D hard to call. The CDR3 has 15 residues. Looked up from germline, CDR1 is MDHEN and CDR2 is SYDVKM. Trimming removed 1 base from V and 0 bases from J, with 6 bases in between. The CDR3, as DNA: TGTGCCAGCAGTTTATCTTGGGCAACTAATGAAAAACTGTTTTTT. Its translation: CASSLSWATNEKLFF.

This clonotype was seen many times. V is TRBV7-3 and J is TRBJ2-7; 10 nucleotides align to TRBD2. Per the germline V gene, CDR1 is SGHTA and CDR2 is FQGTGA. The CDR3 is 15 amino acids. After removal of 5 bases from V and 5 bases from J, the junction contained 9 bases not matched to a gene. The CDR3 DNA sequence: TGTGCCAGCAGCCCATATGATAGCGGGAGGCACGAGCAGTACTTC. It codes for CASSPYDSGRHEQYF.

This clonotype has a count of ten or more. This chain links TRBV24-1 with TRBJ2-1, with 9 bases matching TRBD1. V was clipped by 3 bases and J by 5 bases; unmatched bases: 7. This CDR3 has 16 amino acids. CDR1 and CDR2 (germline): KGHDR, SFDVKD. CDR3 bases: TGTGCCACCAGTGATCCCATGGACAGGGGTCACAATGAGCAGTTCTTC. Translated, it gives CATSDPMDRGHNEQFF.

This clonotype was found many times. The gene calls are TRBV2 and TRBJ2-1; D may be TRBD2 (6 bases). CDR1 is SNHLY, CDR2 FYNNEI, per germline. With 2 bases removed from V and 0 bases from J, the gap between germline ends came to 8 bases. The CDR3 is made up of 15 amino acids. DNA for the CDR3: TGTGCCAGCAGTGAACGGGAGAGCTCCTACAATGAGCAGTTCTTC. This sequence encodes CASSERESSYNEQFF.

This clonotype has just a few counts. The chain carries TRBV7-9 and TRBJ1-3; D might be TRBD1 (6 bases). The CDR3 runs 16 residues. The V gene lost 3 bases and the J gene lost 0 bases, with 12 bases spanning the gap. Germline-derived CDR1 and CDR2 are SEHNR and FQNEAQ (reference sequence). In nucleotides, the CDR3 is TGTGCCAGCAGCTTCCAGGGGCCGAGCTCTGGAAACACCATATATTTT. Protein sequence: CASSFQGPSSGNTIYF.